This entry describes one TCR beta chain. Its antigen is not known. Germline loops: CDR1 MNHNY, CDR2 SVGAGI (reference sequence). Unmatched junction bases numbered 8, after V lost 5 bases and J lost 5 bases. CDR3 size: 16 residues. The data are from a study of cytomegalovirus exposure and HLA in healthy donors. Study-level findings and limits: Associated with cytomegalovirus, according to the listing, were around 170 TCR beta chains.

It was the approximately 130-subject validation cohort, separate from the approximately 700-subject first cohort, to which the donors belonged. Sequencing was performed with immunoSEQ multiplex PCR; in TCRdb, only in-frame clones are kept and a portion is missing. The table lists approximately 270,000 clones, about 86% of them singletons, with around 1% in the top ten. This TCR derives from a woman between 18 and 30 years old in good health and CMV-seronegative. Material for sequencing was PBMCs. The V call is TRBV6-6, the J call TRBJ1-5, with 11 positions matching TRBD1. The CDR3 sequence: CASSASGQGVYQPQHF. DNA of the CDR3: TGTGCCAGCAGTGCATCGGGACAGGGGGTTTATCAGCCCCAGCATTTT.